The clone carrying this T cell receptor beta chain came up once. Its specificity is not known. This record belongs to a study of graft-versus-host responses after intestinal transplantation. Study overall: Grafts were multivisceral, liver-intestinal, or isolated intestinal. Recipients were all induced with anti-thymocyte globulin, then given tacrolimus and steroids for around 3 years. Broader study findings: Allografts carried high graft-versus-host to host-versus-graft clonal ratios in patients having graft-donor T cell macrochimerism. Ileal or blood samples showed some GvH clones first, and such clones were also found in recipient marrow.

TCRdb keeps only in-frame clones here, not all; method: immunoSEQ multiplex PCR. The sample carries about 41,000 clones, approximately 96% recorded once. The receptor was derived from a human donor who was the organ donor for an intestinal transplant. The source was unstimulated CD8+ T cells sorted from spleen or lymph node cells, collected before transplant.

CDR3 DNA: TGTGCCAGCGTCATAGCGGGGGGATACAATGAGCAGTTCTTC. Protein product: CASVIAGGYNEQFF. The genes are TRBV13 and TRBJ2-1; 10 bases align to TRBD2. This CDR3 comprises 14 residues. Unmatched junction bases numbered 5, after V lost 8 bases and J lost 4 bases. The germline CDR1 and CDR2 sequences are PRHDT and FYEKMQ (reference sequence).